Each of the 5 T cell receptor beta chains below was sequenced from the same sample in a study of PD-1 blockade in classical Hodgkin lymphoma. Patients all relapsed after autologous stem cell transplantation, and there was variation in brentuximab vedotin exposure. By magnetic negative selection, CD4+ T cells were purified from thawed PBMCs. TCRdb's table, derived via immunoSEQ multiplex PCR, lists solely in-frame clones and lacks some. The sample shows approximately 9,600 clones, just under 75% of them seen only once. The sequencing here drew on CD4+ T cells from blood, taken at baseline. Source of these receptors: a human donor with classical Hodgkin lymphoma.

CDR3 residues: CAFGPPVGYGYTF. The CDR3 region has the DNA TGTGCCTTCGGCCCCCCGGTTGGGTATGGCTACACCTTC. The rearrangement links TRBV7-9 to TRBJ1-2, with D uncertain. With 11 bases removed from V and 5 bases from J, the gap between germline ends came to 18 bases. Germline V lookup: CDR1 SEHNR, CDR2 FQNEAQ (reference sequence). The length of the CDR3 is 13 residues.

The chain recombines TRBV18 with TRBJ2-7; 8 positions agree with TRBD2. J was trimmed by 2 bases and V by 3 bases; bases with no gene match: 3. Germline CDR1 KGHSH, CDR2 LQKENI. The length of the CDR3 is 14 residues. CDR3 coding DNA: TGTGCCAGCTCACCTTCGGGACTAGCCTACGAGCAGTACTTC. Its translation: CASSPSGLAYEQYF. The full variable domain, its missing parts supplied by reference TRBV18 and TRBJ2-7, is NAGVMQNPRHLVRRRGQEARLRCSPMKGHSHVYWYRQLPEEGLKFMVYLQKENIIDESGMPKERFSAEFPKEGPSILRIQQVVRGDSAAYFCASSPSGLAYEQYFGPGTRLTVT.

This chain uses TRBV29-1 with TRBJ2-3; D may be TRBD2 (6 bases). Trimming shortened V by 6 bases and J by 4 bases, and 23 bases separated the two germline ends. This CDR3 is 16 amino acids long. Germline assignment: CDR1 SQVTM and CDR2 ANQGSEA. CDR3 sequence reads: CSVRGGTHLYADTQYF. The CDR3 DNA reads as TGCAGCGTCCGCGGAGGGACTCATTTGTATGCAGATACGCAGTATTTT.

The chain recombines TRBV27 with TRBJ1-1; a possible D gene is TRBD1 (5 bases). Germline V lookup: CDR1 MNHEY, CDR2 SMNVEV (reference sequence). V was cut by 2 bases and J by 4 bases, with 8 bases left in between. The CDR3 loop spans 13 amino acids. In nucleotides, the CDR3 is TGTGCCAGCAGTTTAACGAGGGGCACTGAAGCTTTCTTT. This translates into CASSLTRGTEAFF.

The gene calls are TRBV6-1 and TRBJ2-2, with 11 bases identical to TRBD1. CDR3 length: 17 amino acids. Germline CDR1 is MNHNS and CDR2 is SASEGT. V lost 4 bases, J lost 0 bases, and 4 bases stayed unmatched. CDR3 coding DNA: TGTGCCAGCAGTGCTCTGGGACAGGGGGCGAACACCGGGGAGCTGTTTTTT. Translated, it gives CASSALGQGANTGELFF.